The clone carrying this T cell receptor (beta chain) has a handful of counts. Its antigen is still unknown. Mouse gene names apply. The read gets to within 1 residue of the CDR3 end, and the germline J gene fills in the rest. This entry belongs to a study of tissue T cells after allogeneic stem cell transplantation. The germline V gene encodes CDR1 GKSSPN and CDR2 SITVG. The CDR3 is made up of 13 amino acids. J was trimmed by 0 bases and V by 8 bases; bases with no gene match: 5. Overall study findings and caveats: Only a limited share of tissue TCRs appeared in blood or spleen.

Sequencing was performed with immunoSEQ multiplex PCR; in TCRdb, only in-frame clones are kept and a portion is missing. Counted here are some 22,000 clones, just under 75% occurring once; the ten biggest clones make up more than 0.65%. The chain uses TRBV31 and TRBJ2-7; 9 nucleotides align to TRBD2. This TCR was sampled from a female BALB/c mouse in good health. For this strain, the MHC haplotype corresponds to H2-d. Sequenced: spleen. The CDR3 protein is CARRDWDSYEQYF. The sequenced CDR3 bases are TGTGCCCGCCGGGACTGGGACTCCTATGAACAGTAC.